This T cell receptor beta chain was identified during a study of shared clonotypes between healthy human individuals. Study in general: For every donor, three CD4 naive, three CD4 memory, two CD8 naive and one CD8 memory plates were used. Study-wide findings and caveats: Tissues were not sampled, only blood, and their repertoires likely differ.

This clone showed up just once. The antigen remains undetermined. Germline CDR1 ENHRY, CDR2 SYGVKD. V was pared by 6 bases and J by 6 bases, with 8 bases of the junction left unmatched. The CDR3 length is 15 residues. Each cell subset's genomic DNA was divided evenly among several immunoSEQ plates. Libraries were prepared by immunoSEQ multiplex PCR; TCRdb keeps only in-frame clonotypes and omits some of them. The profile shows 2 million to 3 million clones, roughly 93% of them singletons. From CD4+ cells came CD45RA+ naive and CD45RA-negative memory subsets. The chain combines TRBV10-3 with TRBJ2-1; 10 bases map to TRBD2. Sample: naive CD4+ T cells from PBMCs. Subset given: CD45RA+ positively selected. The sequence was collected from a man between 18 and 35 years old in good health. Some clones in this sample may be carry-over from other donors' samples. CDR3 sequence (DNA): TGTGCCATCAGCGGGGTAGCGGGAGGTGGCAATGAGCAGTTCTTC. The encoded protein is CAISGVAGGGNEQFF.